The clone carrying this T cell receptor (beta chain) was seen a handful of times. The sample comes from a study of identical twins. TCRdb re-called the 5' RACE reads with MiXCR, one entry per CDR3 protein. This sample carries roughly 540,000 distinct CDR3 sequences, roughly a fifth of them seen once, and the ten largest clones take about 0.91%. Germline V gives CDR1 MNHEY, CDR2 SVGAGI. CDR3 length: 14 residues. V gave up 0 bases and J gave up 2 bases, with 8 bases separating them. The sample was also reused in another study, on T cells expressing NK-cell markers. That study reports: Beta-chain profiling covered CD3+CD56+NKG2C+, CD3+CD56+NKG2C- and CD3+CD56-NKG2C+ sorted subsets. In several experiments, sorting was restricted to alpha-beta TCR T cells by an anti-gamma-delta TCR antibody.

The sample was CD4+ T cells sorted from blood. The sequence derives from a woman younger than 30 in good health. The chain is built from TRBV6-5 and TRBJ2-7, with no clear D. CDR3 amino acids: CASSYSHGPYEQYF. CDR3 DNA: TGTGCCAGCAGTTACTCGCACGGGCCCTACGAGCAGTACTTC.